These 6 T cell receptor beta chains were all obtained from the same sample, sequenced in a study of blood T cell repertoires in COVID-19. Using immunoSEQ multiplex PCR, the repertoire was profiled, and TCRdb retains in-frame clones only, with some absent. This sample carries a few hundred thousand clones, 87% of them seen once, and the ten largest clones take roughly 2%. Sequenced input: PBMCs or T cells enriched from blood (not recorded which). These receptors originate from a man in his forties in a cohort exposed to, infected with or recovered from COVID-19 (not recorded which).

This clone was recorded a few times. V usage is TRBV3-1 (or the pseudogene TRBV3-2) and J usage is TRBJ2-3; maybe TRBD1 (6 bases). Per germline, CDR1 LGHDT and CDR2 YNNKEL (reference sequence). The germline V and J ends were trimmed by 5 bases and 1 base, with 13 bases remaining between them. The length of the CDR3 is 15 residues. CDR3 DNA: TGTGCCAGCAGCACACAGGGTTCTGGCACAGATACGCAGTATTTT. Its protein is CASSTQGSGTDTQYF.

The rearrangement links TRBV2 to TRBJ1-2, with no clear D. With 0 bases removed from V and 4 bases from J, the gap between germline ends came to 12 bases. Looked up from germline, CDR1 is SNHLY and CDR2 is FYNNEI. CDR3 length: 15 residues. CDR3 sequence reads: CASSEALSGVYGYTF. The DNA for the CDR3 is TGTGCCAGCAGTGAAGCGTTGAGTGGAGTCTATGGCTACACCTTC.

CDR3 sequence reads: CASSLPPYRTGGETQYF. CDR3 coding DNA: TGTGCCAGCAGTCTCCCCCCTTATCGGACAGGGGGAGAGACCCAGTACTTC. The chain has TRBV27 and TRBJ2-5, with 10 bases matching TRBD1. This CDR3 has 17 amino acids. V dropped 5 bases and J dropped 4; count of bases not matched to a gene: 13. Germline V gene data show CDR1 as MNHEY and CDR2 as SMNVEV (reference sequence).

V is TRBV5-1 and J is TRBJ2-7; 8 bases are a match to TRBD1. The CDR3 contains 16 residues. The trim removed 1 base at V and 2 bases at J, leaving 8 bases unmatched. Germline V CDR1 and CDR2: SGHRS, YFSETQ. The CDR3 region is CASSLNDRGLTYEQYF. Written as DNA, the CDR3 is TGCGCCAGCAGCTTGAACGACAGGGGCCTGACCTACGAGCAGTACTTC.

The chain links TRBV11-2 to TRBJ1-1; TRBD1 matches at 7 bases. The V gene's germline CDR1 is SGHAT and CDR2 FQNNGV. CDR3 length: 15 residues. V shed 5 bases and J 4 bases; nucleotides not matched to a gene: 10. The CDR3 DNA is TGTGCCAGCAGCCCACGTACAGGGGTGTCCACTGAAGCTTTCTTT. This encodes CASSPRTGVSTEAFF.

The rearrangement links TRBV28 to TRBJ1-5; possibly TRBD1 for D (6 bases). The CDR3 extends over 14 amino acids. The germline V and J ends were trimmed by 2 bases and 7 bases, with 12 bases remaining between them. Germline lookup yields CDR1 MDHEN and CDR2 SYDVKM. The CDR3 loop reads CASSLEQGGQPQHF. In nucleotides, the CDR3 is TGTGCCAGCAGTTTAGAACAGGGTGGGCAGCCCCAGCATTTT.